This T cell receptor (beta chain) was sequenced during a study of OX40 agonist ivuxolimab in advanced cancers. The wider study: Patient treatment consisted of intravenous ivuxolimab administration every 2 weeks at 0.01 to 10 mg/kg.

About this clone itself: The target antigen is unknown.

Using immunoSEQ multiplex PCR, the repertoire was profiled, and TCRdb retains in-frame clones only, with some absent. The sample comprises roughly 86,000 clones, 92% of which are singletons, and around 1.1% rests with the top ten. Study results and caveats: Among the lowest levels of clonal expansion were found in partial responders at 0.1-3.0 mg/kg. Relative to CD4+, CD8+ T cells held more expanded clones on average.

Cycle 7 day 1, cycle 4 day 1, and baseline were the timepoints at which blood was sampled. Germline assignment: CDR1 SGHRS and CDR2 YFSETQ. This CDR3 comprises 14 residues. The V gene lost 3 bases and the J gene lost 6 bases, with 14 bases spanning the gap. The chain employs TRBV5-1 and TRBJ2-3; the D gene is possibly TRBD1 (6 bases). Sequencing was performed on CD4+ or CD8+ T cells sorted from blood, taken in a trial of the OX40 agonist ivuxolimab. The clonotype was recovered from an adult with an advanced solid tumor such as melanoma, head and neck, liver or kidney cancer. Written as DNA, the CDR3 is TGCGCCAGCAGCTCACAGGGTGTAGGCGATACGCAGTATTTT. Its translation is CASSSQGVGDTQYF.